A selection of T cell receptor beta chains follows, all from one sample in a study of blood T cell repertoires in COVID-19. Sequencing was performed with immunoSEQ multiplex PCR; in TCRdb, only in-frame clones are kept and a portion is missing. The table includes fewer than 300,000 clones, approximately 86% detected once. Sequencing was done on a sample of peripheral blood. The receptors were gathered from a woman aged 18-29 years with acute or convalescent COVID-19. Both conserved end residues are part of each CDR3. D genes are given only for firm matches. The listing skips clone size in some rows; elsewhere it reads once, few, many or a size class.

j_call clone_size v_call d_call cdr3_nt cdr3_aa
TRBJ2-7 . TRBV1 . TGCACCAGCAGCCAAGCTCGAGGGATTGGGTACGAGCAGTACTTC CTSSQARGIGYEQYF
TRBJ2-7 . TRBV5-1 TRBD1 TGCGCCAGCAGCCTGTGGGACAGGGACTACGAGCAGTACTTC CASSLWDRDYEQYF
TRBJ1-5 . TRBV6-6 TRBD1 TGTGCCAGCAGGGACAGGGCCCAACAGCCCCAGCATTTT CASRDRAQQPQHF
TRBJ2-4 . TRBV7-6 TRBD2 TGTGCCAGCAGCCCGCGGACTAGCGGAAGAGAAAACATTCAGTACTTC CASSPRTSGRENIQYF
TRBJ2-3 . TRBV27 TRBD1 TGTGCCAGCAGTTCATTTCGACAGGGGCGGGATACGCAGTATTTT CASSSFRQGRDTQYF
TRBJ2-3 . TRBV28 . TGTGCCAGCAGCGGAACCAGGGGAATCACAGATACGCAGTATTTT CASSGTRGITDTQYF
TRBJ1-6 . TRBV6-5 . TGTGCCAGCAGTTACGAGCGGGATTCACCCCTCCACTTT CASSYERDSPLHF
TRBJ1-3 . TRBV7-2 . TGTGCCAGCAGCTTAGGGGGAGTGGTCGGAAACACCATATATTTT CASSLGGVVGNTIYF
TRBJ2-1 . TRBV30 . TGTGCCTGGAGTGCCATGGCGGGAATTTCCTACAATGAGCAGTTCTTC CAWSAMAGISYNEQFF
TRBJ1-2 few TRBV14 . TGTGCCAGCAGCCAAGCGAGGGGAGGTAGTGGCTACACCTTC CASSQARGGSGYTF
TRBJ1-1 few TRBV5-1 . TGCGCCAGCAGCTTGGCCGGAGAGAACACTGAAGCTTTCTTT CASSLAGENTEAFF
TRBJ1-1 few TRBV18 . TGTGCCAGCTCACCTCCACTTCTCACTGAAGCTTTCTTT CASSPPLLTEAFF
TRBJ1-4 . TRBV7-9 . TGTGCCAGCAGCTTAGCCAGGGATAATGAAAAACTGTTTTTT CASSLARDNEKLFF
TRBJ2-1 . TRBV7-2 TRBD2 TGTGCCAGCAGCGCCCCTAGCGGGAGGGTGTCTGAGCAGTTCTTC CASSAPSGRVSEQFF
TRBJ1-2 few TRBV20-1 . TGCAGTGCTAGTGATGCCCCGGGGGGGGGCTATGGCTACACCTTC CSASDAPGGGYGYTF
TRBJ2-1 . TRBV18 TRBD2 TGTGCCAGCTCACGACGAGCGGGGTCCTACAATGAGCAGTTCTTC CASSRRAGSYNEQFF
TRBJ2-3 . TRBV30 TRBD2 TGTGCCTGGATGTTAGCGGGAGGGTTAGATACGCAGTATTTT CAWMLAGGLDTQYF
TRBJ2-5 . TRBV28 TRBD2 TGTGCCAGCAGTTTTGTGGGCGGGAGGGCCCTTGAGACCCAGTACTTC CASSFVGGRALETQYF
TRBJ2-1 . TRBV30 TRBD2 TGTGCCTGGAGTGGTCTACTAGCGGCCGCCCGGGATGAGCAGTTCTTC CAWSGLLAAARDEQFF
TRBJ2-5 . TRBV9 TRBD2 TGTGCCAGCAGCCCCCAGGGGAGACTAGCGTCGGCGGAGACCCAGTACTTC CASSPQGRLASAETQYF
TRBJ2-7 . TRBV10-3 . TGTGCCACCACCCCCCCGGGTACCTACGAGCAGTACTTC CATTPPGTYEQYF
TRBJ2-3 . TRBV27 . TGTGCCAGCAGTTTACGGGCAGATACGCAGTATTTT CASSLRADTQYF
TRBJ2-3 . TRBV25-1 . TGTGCCAGCAGTCAGGGGGGAAGCACAGATACGCAGTATTTT CASSQGGSTDTQYF
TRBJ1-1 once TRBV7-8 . TGTGCCAGCAGCTTAGTGTTAATTCAGGCGGAGGGCACTGAAGCTTTCTTT CASSLVLIQAEGTEAFF
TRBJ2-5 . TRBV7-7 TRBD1 TGTGCTAGCAGCCCTAGTCCGGGGACAGGGCAAGAGACCCAGTACTTC CASSPSPGTGQETQYF
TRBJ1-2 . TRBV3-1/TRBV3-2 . TGTGCCAGCAGCCAAGGGGAGAACTATGGCTACACCTTC CASSQGENYGYTF
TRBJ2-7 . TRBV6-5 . TGTGCCAGCAGCGCCTATCCGTACGAGCAGTACTTC CASSAYPYEQYF
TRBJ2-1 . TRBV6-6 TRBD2 TGTGCCAGCAGCAAGCGGGAGGGGGGCTACAATGAGCAGTTCTTC CASSKREGGYNEQFF
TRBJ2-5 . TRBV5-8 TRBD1 TGTGCCAGCAGCTTGGAGCTCCCAGGGGGCTTGGAGACCCAGTACTTC CASSLELPGGLETQYF
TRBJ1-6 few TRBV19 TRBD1 TGTGCCAGTAGTCCAAACAGGGGGCGGTTAGAGTCACCCCTCCACTTT CASSPNRGRLESPLHF
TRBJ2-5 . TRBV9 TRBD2 TGTGCCAGCAGCCACGGACTAGCGGGAGTGGGAAGTGAGACCCAGTACTTC CASSHGLAGVGSETQYF
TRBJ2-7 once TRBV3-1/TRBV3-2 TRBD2 TGTGCCAGCAGCCAAGAGGGACTACCCTCCGAGCAGTACTTC CASSQEGLPSEQYF
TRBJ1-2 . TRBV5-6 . TGTGCCAGCAGCTTAGCCGGACAGCCCGACTATGGCTACACCTTC CASSLAGQPDYGYTF
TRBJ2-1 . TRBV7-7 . TGTGCTAGCAGCTTAGCTGTCGAACCGGGGAATGAGCAGTTCTTC CASSLAVEPGNEQFF
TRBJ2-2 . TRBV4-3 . TGCGCCAGCAGCCAAGATAGGGGCCGGGACTCTCTTAGATTGAACACCGGGGAGCTGTTTTTT CASSQDRGRDSLRLNTGELFF
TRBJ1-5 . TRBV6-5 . TGTGCCAGCAGTTATCGGCAGGGCGGTCAGCCCCAGCATTTT CASSYRQGGQPQHF
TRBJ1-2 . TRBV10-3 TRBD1 TGTGCCATCACCGGAGGGTCGACAGGGGTCTATGGCTACACCTTC CAITGGSTGVYGYTF
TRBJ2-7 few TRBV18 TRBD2 TGTGCCAGCTCACCACCAGGCACGACTAGCGGGAGTAACGAGCAGTACTTC CASSPPGTTSGSNEQYF
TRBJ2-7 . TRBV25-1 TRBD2 TGTGCCAGCGGAATAGCGGGAGGGCCGGGGGAGCAGTACTTC CASGIAGGPGEQYF
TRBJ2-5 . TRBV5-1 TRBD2 TGCGCCAGCAGCTTCGGACTAGCGGACCAAGAGACCCAGTACTTC CASSFGLADQETQYF
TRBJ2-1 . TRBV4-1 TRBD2 TGCGCCAGCAGCCAAGAGGAGCGGGGGGGAGCCTACAATGAGCAGTTCTTC CASSQEERGGAYNEQFF
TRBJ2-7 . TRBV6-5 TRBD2 TGTGCCAGCGGCTGGACTAGCGGATTTCCCGAGCAGTACTTC CASGWTSGFPEQYF
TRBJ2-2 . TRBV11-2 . TGTGCCAGCAGCTTAACTAGTCTTACCGGGGAGCTGTTTTTT CASSLTSLTGELFF
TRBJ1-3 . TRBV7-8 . TGTGCCAGCAGCTTAGTGAGCTCTGGAAACACCATATATTTT CASSLVSSGNTIYF
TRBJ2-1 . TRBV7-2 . TGTGCCAGCAGCACCCCGGACAGTTTCAGTGAGCAGTTCTTC CASSTPDSFSEQFF
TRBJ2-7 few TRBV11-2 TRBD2 TGTGCCAGCAGCATGGTACCCGGACTAGCGGGAGGGCCTCGCGAGCAGTACTTC CASSMVPGLAGGPREQYF
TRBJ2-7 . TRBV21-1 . TGTGCCAGCCGTTCTAGCGGGAGTCGTTACGAGCAGTACTTC CASRSSGSRYEQYF
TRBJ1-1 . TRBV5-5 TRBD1 TGTGCCAGCAGCCAACACACAGGGGGCTACACTGAAGCTTTCTTT CASSQHTGGYTEAFF
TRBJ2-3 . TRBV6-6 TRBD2 TGTGCCAGCAGGGGACTAGCGCGAATCACAGATACGCAGTATTTT CASRGLARITDTQYF
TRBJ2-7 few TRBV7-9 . TGTGCCAGCAGCCCGGGACTCGAATACGAGCAGTACTTC CASSPGLEYEQYF
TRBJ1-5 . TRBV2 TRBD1 TGTGCCAGCAGGTCCCGGGACAGGGGTATGCAGCCCCAGCATTTT CASRSRDRGMQPQHF
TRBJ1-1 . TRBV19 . TGTGCCAGTAGTATTGAGTGGGCCACTGAAGCTTTCTTT CASSIEWATEAFF
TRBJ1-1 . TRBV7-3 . TGTGCCAGCAGCTTAACCCACGGCGGGACTGAAGCTTTCTTT CASSLTHGGTEAFF
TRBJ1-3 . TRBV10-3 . TGTGCCATCAGGCCCGGGGAGAGCTCTGGAAACACCATATATTTT CAIRPGESSGNTIYF
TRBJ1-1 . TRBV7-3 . TGTGCCAGCAGCTTAGTCGGGGAGGAAACTGAAGCTTTCTTT CASSLVGEETEAFF
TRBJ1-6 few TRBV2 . TGTGCCAGCAGTGTGGGGGGATCCGATAATTCACCCCTCCACTTT CASSVGGSDNSPLHF
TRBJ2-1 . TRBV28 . TGTGCCAGCAGCGTGGTGCGGGGGCCAGTGGGGCCCTACAATGAGCAGTTCTTC CASSVVRGPVGPYNEQFF
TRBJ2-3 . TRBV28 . TGTGCCAGCAGTTTATCGCACGGGGCGGGGTTCACAGATACGCAGTATTTT CASSLSHGAGFTDTQYF
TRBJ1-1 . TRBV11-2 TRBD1 TGTGCCAGCAGCCCAGGGGGTTGGGTCGAAGCTTTCTTT CASSPGGWVEAFF
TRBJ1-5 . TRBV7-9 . TGTGCCAGCAGCCCCGCCGGACTCAATCAGCCCCAGCATTTT CASSPAGLNQPQHF